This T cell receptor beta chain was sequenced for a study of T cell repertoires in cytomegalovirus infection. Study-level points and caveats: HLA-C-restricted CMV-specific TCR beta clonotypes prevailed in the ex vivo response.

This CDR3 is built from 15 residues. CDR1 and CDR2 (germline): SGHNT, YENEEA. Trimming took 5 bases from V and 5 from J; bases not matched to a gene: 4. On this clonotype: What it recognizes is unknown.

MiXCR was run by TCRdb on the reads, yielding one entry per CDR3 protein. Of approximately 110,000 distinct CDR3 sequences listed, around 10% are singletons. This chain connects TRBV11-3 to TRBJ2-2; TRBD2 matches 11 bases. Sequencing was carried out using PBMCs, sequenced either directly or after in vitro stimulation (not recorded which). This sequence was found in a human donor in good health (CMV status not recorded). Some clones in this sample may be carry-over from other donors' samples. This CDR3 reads CASSVRTSGTGELFF. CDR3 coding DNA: TGTGCCAGCAGCGTCCGGACTAGCGGGACCGGGGAGCTGTTTTTT.